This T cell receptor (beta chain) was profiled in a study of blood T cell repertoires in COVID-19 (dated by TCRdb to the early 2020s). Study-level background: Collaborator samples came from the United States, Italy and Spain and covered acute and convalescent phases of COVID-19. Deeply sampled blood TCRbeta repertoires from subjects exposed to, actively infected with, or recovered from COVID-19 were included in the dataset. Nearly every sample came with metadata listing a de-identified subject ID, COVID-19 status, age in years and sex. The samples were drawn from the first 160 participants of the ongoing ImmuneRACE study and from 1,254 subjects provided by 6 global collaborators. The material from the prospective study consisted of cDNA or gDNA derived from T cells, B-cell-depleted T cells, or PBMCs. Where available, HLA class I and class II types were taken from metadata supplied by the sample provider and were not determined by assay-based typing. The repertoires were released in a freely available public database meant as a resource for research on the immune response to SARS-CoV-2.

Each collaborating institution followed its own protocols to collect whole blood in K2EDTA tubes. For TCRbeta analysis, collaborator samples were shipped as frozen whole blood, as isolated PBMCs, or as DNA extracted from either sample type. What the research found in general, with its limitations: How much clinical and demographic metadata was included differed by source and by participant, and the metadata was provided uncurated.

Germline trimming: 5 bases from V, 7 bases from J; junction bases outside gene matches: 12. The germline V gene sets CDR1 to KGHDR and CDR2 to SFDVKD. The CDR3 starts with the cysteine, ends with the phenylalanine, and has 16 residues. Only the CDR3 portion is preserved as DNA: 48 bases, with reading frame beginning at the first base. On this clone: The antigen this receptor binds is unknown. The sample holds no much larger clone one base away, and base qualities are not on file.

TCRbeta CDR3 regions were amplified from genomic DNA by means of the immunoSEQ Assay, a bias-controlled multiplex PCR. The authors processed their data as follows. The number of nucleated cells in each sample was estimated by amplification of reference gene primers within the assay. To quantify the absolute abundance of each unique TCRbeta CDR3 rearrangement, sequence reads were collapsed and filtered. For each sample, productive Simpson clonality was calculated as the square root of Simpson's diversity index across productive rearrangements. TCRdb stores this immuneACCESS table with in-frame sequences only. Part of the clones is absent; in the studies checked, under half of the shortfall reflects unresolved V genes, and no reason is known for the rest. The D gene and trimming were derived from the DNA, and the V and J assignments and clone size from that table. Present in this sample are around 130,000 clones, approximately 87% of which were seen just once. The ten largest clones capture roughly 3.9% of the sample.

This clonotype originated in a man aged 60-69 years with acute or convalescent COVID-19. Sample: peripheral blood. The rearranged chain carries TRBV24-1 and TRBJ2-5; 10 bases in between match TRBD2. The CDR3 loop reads CATSATLGASGGTQYF. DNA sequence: TGTGCCACCAGTGCCACCCTGGGGGCTAGCGGGGGGACCCAGTACTTC.